The source of this T cell receptor (beta chain) is a study of blood T cell repertoires in COVID-19. Study-wide context: Donors in the United States, Italy and Spain gave samples during acute or convalescent COVID-19. T cells, B-cell-depleted T cells, or PBMCs supplied cDNA or gDNA.

It was during active infection that Seattle patients were enrolled and then longitudinally followed. V was cut by 3 bases and J by 8 bases, with 13 bases left in between. The CDR3 spans 14 residues. The germline V gene encodes CDR1 KGHSH and CDR2 LQKENI. Study processing details: Using reference gene primer amplification, nucleated cell counts were estimated. Measured with immunoSEQ multiplex PCR; TCRdb has only the in-frame clones, and not every one. From that table come the V and J calls and clone size; the DNA was used to work out D and trimming. The profile shows 95,000 to 150,000 clones, roughly 74% of them singletons.

The TCR sequence derives from an elderly man with COVID-19, enrolled during active disease. The rearrangement joins TRBV18 to TRBJ1-4; D gene uncertain. Sequencing used peripheral blood. CDR3 protein: CASSPPSGREKLFF. The CDR3 DNA follows: TGTGCCAGCTCACCCCCGTCGGGGAGGGAAAAACTGTTTTTT.